Shown below are 18 T cell receptor beta chains from a single sample sequenced in a study of response to subunit inactivated influenza vaccine. TCRdb reanalysed the RT-PCR reads using MiXCR and keeps one entry per CDR3 protein. The sample shows about 700,000 distinct CDR3 sequences, 15% to 19% of them seen only once. Sequences were derived from PBMCs from blood, sampled approximately 12 days after vaccination. These receptors all stem from a man aged 50-59 years who received an inactivated influenza vaccine.

This chain links TRBV11-2 with TRBJ2-2; tentatively, D is TRBD2 (5 bases). Trimming left V 2 bases short and J 6 bases short, with 13 bases between. CDR3 size: 15 residues. The germline gives CDR1 SGHAT, CDR2 FQNNGV. The CDR3 nucleotides read TGTGCCAGCAGCTTAAGTGGTAGCGTCGCCGGGGAGCTGTTTTTT. It translates to CASSLSGSVAGELFF.

The chain links TRBV2 to TRBJ1-1; D ambiguous. Germline V CDR1 and CDR2: SNHLY, FYNNEI. The V gene lost 4 bases and the J gene lost 1 base, with 10 bases spanning the gap. The CDR3 contains 14 residues. The CDR3 sequence is CASSGLLQNTEAFF. CDR3 bases: TGTGCCAGCAGTGGACTCCTTCAGAACACTGAAGCTTTCTTT. Using reference TRBV2 and TRBJ1-1 for the parts outside the CDR3, the full variable domain is EPEVTQTPSHQVTQMGQEVILRCVPISNHLYFYWYRQILGQKVEFLVSFYNNEISEKSEIFDDQFSVERPDGSNFTLKIRSTKLEDSAMYFCASSGLLQNTEAFFGQGTRLTVV.

In this sample, this clonotype turned up a few times. The chain uses TRBV30 and TRBJ2-7; D is possibly TRBD1 (5 bases). This CDR3 spans 14 amino acids. The germline CDR1 and CDR2 sequences are GTSNPN and SVGIG (reference sequence). The V and J ends lost 3 bases and 4 bases respectively, with 16 bases between them. CDR3 nucleotides: TGTGCCTGGAGCGCAAGGGGCGCAGGGTACGAGCAGTACTTC. This sequence encodes CAWSARGAGYEQYF.

This clonotype was counted many times. This chain uses TRBV7-6 with TRBJ2-5; D is undetermined. Trimming took 1 base from V and 1 from J, leaving 10 bases between them. This CDR3 is built from 15 residues. CDR1 is SGHVS, CDR2 FNYEAQ, per germline. In DNA, the CDR3 is TGTGCCAGCAGCTTAGGGCAGAATTTCCAAGAGACCCAGTACTTC. Translating gives CASSLGQNFQETQYF.

This clonotype was counted many times. This sequence joins TRBV5-8 and TRBJ1-6; 8 positions match TRBD1. The CDR3 has 14 residues. Germline values: CDR1 SGHTS, CDR2 YDEGEE. Trimming at V came to 1 base and at J to 14 bases, leaving 8 bases not matched to a gene. In DNA form, the CDR3 reads TGTGCCAGCAGCTTGTTGCAGGGGGCGAAGGCCCTCCACTTT. Amino acids: CASSLLQGAKALHF.

The chain carries TRBV28 and TRBJ1-1, with D unclear. The CDR3 runs 15 residues. The germline V and J ends were trimmed by 3 bases and 4 bases, with 15 bases remaining between them. Looked up from germline, CDR1 is MDHEN and CDR2 is SYDVKM. In nucleotides, the CDR3 is TGTGCCAGCAGTTTGTCCCGTTTAGAGGGCACTGAAGCTTTCTTT. Protein product: CASSLSRLEGTEAFF.

This clonotype has ten or more counts. This rearrangement joins TRBV12-3 or TRBV12-4 to TRBJ2-5, with a weak D call TRBD1 (6 bases). Trimming removed 3 bases at V and 3 bases at J, with 17 bases between. The CDR3 extends over 16 amino acids. The CDR3 reads CASSFPRPTGKETQYF. The CDR3 DNA reads as TGTGCCAGCAGTTTCCCCCGACCCACAGGGAAAGAGACCCAGTACTTC.

This clonotype was observed a few times. The CDR3 DNA reads as TGTGCCAGCAGTCCCCGGTCCGGGGCTAGCGGGTTCGGGGAGCTGTTTTTT. Translating it yields CASSPRSGASGFGELFF. The gene calls are TRBV11-1 and TRBJ2-2, with 8 nucleotides matching TRBD2. Looked up from germline, CDR1 is SGHAT and CDR2 is FQDESV (reference sequence). The CDR3 totals 17 residues. Trimming removed 6 bases from V and 7 bases from J; junction bases left unmatched: 16. The full variable domain, in which reference TRBV11-1 and TRBJ2-2 provide the parts outside the CDR3, is EAEVAQSPRYKITEKSQAVAFWCDPISGHATLYWYRQILGQGPELLVQFQDESVVDDSQLPKDRFSAERLKGVDSTLKIQPAELGDSAMYLCASSPRSGASGFGELFFGEGSRLTVL.

About this clonotype: The junction departs from the called germline gene at one end, perhaps through a read error. The gene calls are TRBV20-1 and TRBJ2-1, with 8 bases identical to TRBD1. The germline V gene encodes CDR1 DFQATT and CDR2 SNEGSKA (reference sequence). CDR3 length: 17 residues. This CDR3 reads CCARDYRQGTSYNEQFF. The CDR3 DNA reads TGCTGTGCTAGAGATTACCGACAGGGGACGTCCTACAATGAGCAGTTCTTC.

The chain recombines TRBV6-1 with TRBJ1-1; D is possibly TRBD1 (6 bases). CDR1 MNHNS and CDR2 SASEGT come from the germline V gene. CDR3 length: 13 amino acids. The V and J ends lost 6 bases and 8 bases respectively, with 16 bases between them. DNA of the CDR3: TGTGCCAGCAGCCCTGAGGCGGACAGCGAAGCTTTCTTT. It codes for CASSPEADSEAFF.

As to this clonotype: A much larger clone is a single base away; this may be a read error. The CDR3 sequence: CAISRPGTAEETQYF. CDR3 bases: TGTGCCATCAGTCGTCCCGGGACGGCCGAAGAGACCCAGTACTTC. The chain links TRBV12-3 or TRBV12-4 to TRBJ2-5; D is possibly TRBD1 or TRBD2 (5 bases each). CDR3 size: 15 residues.

In this sample, this clonotype turned up a few times. This chain uses TRBV20-1 with TRBJ2-3; 13 bases map to TRBD2. Germline V gene sequence: CDR1 DFQATT, CDR2 SNEGSKA (reference sequence). The V and J ends lost 5 bases and 8 bases, in that order; junction bases with no gene match: 7. CDR3 length: 14 amino acids. The CDR3 DNA follows: TGCAGTGCTCAGACTAGCGGGGGGCAGAGTACGCAGTATTTT. Its protein is CSAQTSGGQSTQYF.

J is TRBJ1-2 and V is TRBV28, with D uncertain. V lost 8 bases and J lost 5, with 24 bases in between. Per the germline V gene, CDR1 is MDHEN and CDR2 is SYDVKM. The CDR3 consists of 16 residues. The CDR3 region is CASERAPGRSSYGYTF. CDR3 nucleotide sequence: TGTGCCAGCGAGAGGGCTCCGGGCAGATCATCTTATGGCTACACCTTC.

This chain uses TRBV25-1 with TRBJ1-4; 7 bases are a match to TRBD1. V lost 6 bases and J lost 6; bases outside the gene matches: 4. Per the germline V gene, CDR1 is MGHDK and CDR2 is SYGVNS. This CDR3 region has 13 residues. Here the CDR3 reads CASRRGRDEKLFF. The CDR3 DNA reads TGTGCCAGCAGGAGGGGGCGGGATGAAAAACTGTTTTTT. Combining the CDR3 with reference TRBV25-1 and TRBJ1-4 gives the whole variable domain EADIYQTPRYLVIGTGKKITLECSQTMGHDKMYWYQQDPGMELHLIHYSYGVNSTEKGDLSSESTVSRIRTEHFPLTLESARPSHTSQYLCASRRGRDEKLFFGSGTQLSVL.

This clonotype was found a few times. V gene TRBV12-3 or TRBV12-4 combines with J gene TRBJ2-7; no clear D gene. This CDR3 has 13 residues. V lost 6 bases and J lost 6, with 15 bases in between. This CDR3 is CASRSGSPGEQYF. CDR3 bases: TGTGCCAGCAGATCCGGGTCTCCGGGCGAGCAGTACTTC.

The chain recombines TRBV30 with TRBJ2-5; 8 bases are a match to TRBD1. The V and J ends lost 0 bases and 5 bases, in that order; junction bases with no gene match: 8. From germline, CDR1 is GTSNPN and CDR2 SVGIG (reference sequence). This CDR3 is built from 15 residues. The CDR3 DNA is TGTGCCTGGAGTGTTAGAGGACAGGGCAGGGAGACCCAGTACTTC. It codes for CAWSVRGQGRETQYF.

The chain is built from TRBV11-2 and TRBJ2-7; TRBD1 matches 10 bases. The CDR3 totals 15 residues. J was trimmed by 2 bases and V by 8 bases; bases with no gene match: 9. The germline V gene encodes CDR1 SGHAT and CDR2 FQNNGV. In DNA form, the CDR3 reads TGTGCCAGCGGTGAACCGGGACAGGGGACCTACGAGCAGTACTTC. This codes for CASGEPGQGTYEQYF. Based on the CDR3 plus reference TRBV11-2 and TRBJ2-7, the full variable domain is EAGVAQSPRYKIIEKRQSVAFWCNPISGHATLYWYQQILGQGPKLLIQFQNNGVVDDSQLPKDRFSAERLKGVDSTLKIQPAKLEDSAVYLCASGEPGQGTYEQYFGPGTRLTVT.

This clonotype has just a few counts. V and J are TRBV7-2 and TRBJ2-5, with TRBD1 identical over 8 bases. J gave up 4 bases and V 2 bases, and 6 bases lay outside the gene matches. The CDR3 has 15 residues. The V gene's germline CDR1 is SGHTA and CDR2 FQGNSA. The DNA for the CDR3 is TGTGCCAGCAGCTTAAGGACAGGGATTGGAGAGACCCAGTACTTC. It codes for CASSLRTGIGETQYF.